This is a list of T cell receptor beta chains from one sample in a study of cytomegalovirus exposure and HLA in healthy donors. Method: immunoSEQ multiplex PCR; TCRdb's copy keeps in-frame clones and lacks some. This sample has under 300,000 clones, with 80% to 95% found just once. Sequencing was carried out using PBMCs. These receptors were obtained from a girl aged 2-10 years in good health and CMV-seronegative. The CDR3 runs from the conserved cysteine through the conserved F or W. The D gene is left open where the match is weak. Clone size is stated in some rows and not others, as once, few, many or a class when expanded.

D: .; length: 17; size: .; J: TRBJ2-1; V: TRBV5-5; DNA: TGTGCCAGCAGCCCTTTAGGGCGGCGGGGTAACTACAATGAGCAGTTCTTC; CDR3: CASSPLGRRGNYNEQFF
D: TRBD1; length: 14; size: .; J: TRBJ2-5; V: TRBV5-1; DNA: TGCGCCAGCAGGCCGACAGGGGTTGGAGAGACCCAGTACTTC; CDR3: CASRPTGVGETQYF
D: .; length: 15; size: .; J: TRBJ1-1; V: TRBV29-1; DNA: TGCAGCGTTGGTCCAGCGATTCTGGGGGGTACTGAAGCTTTCTTT; CDR3: CSVGPAILGGTEAFF
D: .; length: 15; size: .; J: TRBJ2-3; V: TRBV7-9; DNA: TGTGCCAGCAGCACCCGGGAGGGGGCTGAAGATACGCAGTATTTT; CDR3: CASSTREGAEDTQYF
D: .; length: 17; size: .; J: TRBJ2-1; V: TRBV5-6; DNA: TGTGCCAGCAGCTTAAGGGCCAGGGCCAGCCCTACCAATGAGCAGTTCTTC; CDR3: CASSLRARASPTNEQFF
D: TRBD2; length: 16; size: once; J: TRBJ2-7; V: TRBV19; DNA: TGTGCCAGCTCGGGACTAGCGGGGGACGAATCCTACGAGCAGTACTTC; CDR3: CASSGLAGDESYEQYF
D: .; length: 14; size: .; J: TRBJ1-2; V: TRBV30; DNA: TGTGCCAACGGGTTTGGCGCAGCTAACTATGGCTACACCTTC; CDR3: CANGFGAANYGYTF
D: .; length: 14; size: few; J: TRBJ2-5; V: TRBV30; DNA: TGTGCCTGGAGTGAGAAGCGGGACACAGAGACCCAGTACTTC; CDR3: CAWSEKRDTETQYF
D: .; length: 15; size: .; J: TRBJ2-7; V: TRBV28; DNA: TGTGCCAGCACCTTGGCCCCAGGGCCTGCCTACGAGCAGTACTTC; CDR3: CASTLAPGPAYEQYF
D: .; length: 14; size: .; J: TRBJ1-5; V: TRBV7-8; DNA: TGTGCCAGCAGCGACAGGCCCGTGGGTCAGCCCCAGCATTTT; CDR3: CASSDRPVGQPQHF
D: .; length: 14; size: .; J: TRBJ2-3; V: TRBV7-6; DNA: TGTGCCAGCAGCTTACTAGAAAGCACAGATACGCAGTATTTT; CDR3: CASSLLESTDTQYF
D: TRBD1; length: 17; size: once; J: TRBJ2-3; V: TRBV25-1; DNA: TGTGCCAGCAGTGGCCACAGGGGGCTTGGCTTTACAGATACGCAGTATTTT; CDR3: CASSGHRGLGFTDTQYF
D: TRBD1; length: 17; size: .; J: TRBJ2-2; V: TRBV7-7; DNA: TGTGCCAGCAGCTTAGCCCGGGACAGGGGTCACACCGGGGAGCTGTTTTTT; CDR3: CASSLARDRGHTGELFF
D: TRBD1; length: 16; size: .; J: TRBJ2-1; V: TRBV28; DNA: TGTGCCAGCAGTTGGGGGGACAGGGAAGTTGACAATGAGCAGTTCTTC; CDR3: CASSWGDREVDNEQFF